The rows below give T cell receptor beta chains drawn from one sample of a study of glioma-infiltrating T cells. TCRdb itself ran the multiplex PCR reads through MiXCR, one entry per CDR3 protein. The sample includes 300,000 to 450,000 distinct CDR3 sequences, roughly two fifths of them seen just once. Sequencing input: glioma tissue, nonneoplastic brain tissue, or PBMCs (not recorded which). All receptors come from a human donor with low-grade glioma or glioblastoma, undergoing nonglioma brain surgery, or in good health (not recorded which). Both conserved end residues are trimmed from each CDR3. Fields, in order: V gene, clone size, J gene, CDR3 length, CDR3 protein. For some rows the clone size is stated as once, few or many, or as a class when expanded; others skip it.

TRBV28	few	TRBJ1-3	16	ASSSLESALSSGNTIY
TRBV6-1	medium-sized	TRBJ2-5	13	ASSRDRGILETQY
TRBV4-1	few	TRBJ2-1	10	ASSPSGAQQF
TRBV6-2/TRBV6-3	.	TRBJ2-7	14	ASSYSSQGLGDEQY
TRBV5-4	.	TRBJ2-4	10	ATKDSAHIQY
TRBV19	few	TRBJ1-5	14	ASSIWHLGDNQPQH
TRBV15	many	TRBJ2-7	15	ATSRVTPSGSFYEQY
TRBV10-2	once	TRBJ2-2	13	ANSERSGSTGELF
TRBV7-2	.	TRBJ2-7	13	ASSLLLAGSYEQY
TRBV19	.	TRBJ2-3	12	ASRDRATTDTQY
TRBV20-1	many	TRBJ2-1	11	SAREGTVNEQF
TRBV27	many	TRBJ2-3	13	ASSLSGAGMDTQY
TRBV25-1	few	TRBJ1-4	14	ASSDPPRDREEKLF
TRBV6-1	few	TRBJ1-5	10	ASRELLQPQH
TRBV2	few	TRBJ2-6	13	ASSTRNSGANVLT
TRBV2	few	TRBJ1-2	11	ASFHDQWYGYT
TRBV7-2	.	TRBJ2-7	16	ASSRGPPVRLISYEQY
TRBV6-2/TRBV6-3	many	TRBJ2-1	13	ASSYSGSSYNEQF
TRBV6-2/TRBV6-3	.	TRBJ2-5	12	ASTNRDTQETQY
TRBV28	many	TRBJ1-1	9	ASSEGTEAF
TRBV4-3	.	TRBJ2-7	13	ASSQDRIRTYEQY
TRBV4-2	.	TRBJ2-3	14	ASSQVGGPSIDTQY
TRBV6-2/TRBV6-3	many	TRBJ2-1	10	ASSFDDRGIL
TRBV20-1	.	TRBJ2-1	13	SARGGSGNYNEQF
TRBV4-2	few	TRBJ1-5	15	ASSQEGQGATDQPQH
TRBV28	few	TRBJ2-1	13	ASSSLGSGGNEQF
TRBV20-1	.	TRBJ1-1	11	RLVTGRGTEAF
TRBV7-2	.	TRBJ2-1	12	ASRMAGFGNEQF
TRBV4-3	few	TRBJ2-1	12	AGSQVAAYNEQF
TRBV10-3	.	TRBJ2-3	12	AISESTGTDTQY